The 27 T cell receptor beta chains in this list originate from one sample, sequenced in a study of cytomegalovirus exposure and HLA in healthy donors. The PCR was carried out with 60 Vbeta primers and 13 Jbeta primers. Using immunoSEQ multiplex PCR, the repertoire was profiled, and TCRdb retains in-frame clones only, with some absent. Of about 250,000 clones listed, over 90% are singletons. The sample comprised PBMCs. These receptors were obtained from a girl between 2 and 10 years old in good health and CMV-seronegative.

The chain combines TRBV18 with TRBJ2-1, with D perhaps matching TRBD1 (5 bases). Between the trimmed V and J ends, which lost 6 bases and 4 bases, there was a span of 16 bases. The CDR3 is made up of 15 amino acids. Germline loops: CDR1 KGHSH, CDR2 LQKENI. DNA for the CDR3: TGTGCCAGCTCCACTGCAGGGCCCCCTTACAATGAGCAGTTCTTC. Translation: CASSTAGPPYNEQFF.

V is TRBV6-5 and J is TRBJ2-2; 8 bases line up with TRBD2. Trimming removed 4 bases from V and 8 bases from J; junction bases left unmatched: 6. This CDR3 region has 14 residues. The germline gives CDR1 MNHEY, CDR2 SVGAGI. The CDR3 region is CASSSGLVSGELFF. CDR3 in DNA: TGTGCCAGCAGTTCGGGACTAGTGTCTGGGGAGCTGTTTTTT.

The CDR3 loop reads CASSFEVSEKLFF. Here the CDR3 DNA reads TGTGCCAGCAGCTTTGAAGTTAGCGAAAAACTGTTTTTT. The genes are TRBV7-9 and TRBJ1-4; D call uncertain. The CDR3 has 13 amino acids. Germline assignment: CDR1 SEHNR and CDR2 FQNEAQ (reference sequence). V was pared by 3 bases and J by 8 bases, with 10 bases between. Combining the CDR3 with reference TRBV7-9 and TRBJ1-4 gives the whole variable domain DTGVSQNPRHKITKRGQNVTFRCDPISEHNRLYWYRQTLGQGPEFLTYFQNEAQLEKSRLLSDRFSAERPKGSFSTLEIQRTEQGDSAMYLCASSFEVSEKLFFGSGTQLSVL.

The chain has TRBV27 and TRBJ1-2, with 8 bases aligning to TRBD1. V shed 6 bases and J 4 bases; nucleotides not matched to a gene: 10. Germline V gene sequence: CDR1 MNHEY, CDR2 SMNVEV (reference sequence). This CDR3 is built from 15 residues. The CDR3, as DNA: TGTGCCAGCAGGAGGGACAGGATGGGACTCTATGGCTACACCTTC. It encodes CASRRDRMGLYGYTF.

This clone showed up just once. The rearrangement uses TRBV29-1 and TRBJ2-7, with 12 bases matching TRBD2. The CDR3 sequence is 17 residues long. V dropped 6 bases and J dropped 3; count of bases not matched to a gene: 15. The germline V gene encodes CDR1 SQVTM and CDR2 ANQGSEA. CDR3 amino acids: CSVGGETRTSGIYEQYF. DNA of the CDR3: TGCAGCGTGGGGGGGGAAACCAGGACTAGCGGGATCTACGAGCAGTACTTC.

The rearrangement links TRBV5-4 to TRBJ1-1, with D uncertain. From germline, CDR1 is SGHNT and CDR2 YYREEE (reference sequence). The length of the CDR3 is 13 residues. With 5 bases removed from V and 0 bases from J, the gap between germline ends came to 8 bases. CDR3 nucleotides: TGTGCCAGCAGTTCAGAGGTGAACACTGAAGCTTTCTTT. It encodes CASSSEVNTEAFF.

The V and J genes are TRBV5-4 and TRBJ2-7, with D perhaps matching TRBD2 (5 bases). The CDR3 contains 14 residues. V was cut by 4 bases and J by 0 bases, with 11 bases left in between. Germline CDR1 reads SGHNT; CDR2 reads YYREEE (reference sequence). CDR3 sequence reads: CASSPEASSYEQYF. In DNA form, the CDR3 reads TGTGCCAGCAGCCCGGAGGCGAGCTCCTACGAGCAGTACTTC.

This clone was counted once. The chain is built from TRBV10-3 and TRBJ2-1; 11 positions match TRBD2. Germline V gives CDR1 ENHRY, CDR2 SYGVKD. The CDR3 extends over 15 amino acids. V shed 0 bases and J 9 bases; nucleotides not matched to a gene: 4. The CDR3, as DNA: TGTGCCATCAGTGAGTCTAGCGGGGGGGCCGGTGAGCAGTTCTTC. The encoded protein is CAISESSGGAGEQFF.

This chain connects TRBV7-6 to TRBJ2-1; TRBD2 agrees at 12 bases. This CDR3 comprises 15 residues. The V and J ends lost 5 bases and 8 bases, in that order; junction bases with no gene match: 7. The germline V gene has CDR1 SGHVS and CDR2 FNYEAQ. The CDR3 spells CASSIPGLAGDEQFF. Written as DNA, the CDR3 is TGTGCCAGCAGCATTCCGGGACTAGCGGGCGATGAGCAGTTCTTC.

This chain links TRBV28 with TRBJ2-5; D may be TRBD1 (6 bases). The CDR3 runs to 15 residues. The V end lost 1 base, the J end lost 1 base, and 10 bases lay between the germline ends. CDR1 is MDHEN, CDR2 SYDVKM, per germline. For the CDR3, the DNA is TGTGCCAGCAGTTTATATCGGGACACCCAAGAGACCCAGTACTTC. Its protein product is CASSLYRDTQETQYF. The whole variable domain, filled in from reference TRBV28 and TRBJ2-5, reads DVKVTQSSRYLVKRTGEKVFLECVQDMDHENMFWYRQDPGLGLRLIYFSYDVKMKEKGDIPEGYSVSREKKERFSLILESASTNQTSMYLCASSLYRDTQETQYFGPGTRLLVL.

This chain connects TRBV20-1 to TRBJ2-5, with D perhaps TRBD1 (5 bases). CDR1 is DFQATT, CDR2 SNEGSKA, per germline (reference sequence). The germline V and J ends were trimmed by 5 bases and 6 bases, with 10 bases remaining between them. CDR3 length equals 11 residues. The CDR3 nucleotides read TGCAGTGCTCCAGGGATTCAGACCCAGTACTTC. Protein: CSAPGIQTQYF.

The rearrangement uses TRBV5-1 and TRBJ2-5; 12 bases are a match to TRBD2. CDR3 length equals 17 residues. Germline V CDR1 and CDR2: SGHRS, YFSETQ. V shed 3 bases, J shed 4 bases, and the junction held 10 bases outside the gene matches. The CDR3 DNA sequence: TGCGCCAGCAGCTCTTCTAGCGGGAGGGCCGGGAGAGAGACCCAGTACTTC. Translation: CASSSSSGRAGRETQYF.

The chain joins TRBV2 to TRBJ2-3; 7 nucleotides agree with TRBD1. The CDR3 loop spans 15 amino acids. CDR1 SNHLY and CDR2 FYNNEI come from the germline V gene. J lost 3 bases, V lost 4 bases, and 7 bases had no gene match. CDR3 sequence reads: CASSGDRDPTDTQYF. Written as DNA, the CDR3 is TGTGCCAGCAGTGGAGACAGGGACCCTACAGATACGCAGTATTTT. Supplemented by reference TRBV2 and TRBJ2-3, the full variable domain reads EPEVTQTPSHQVTQMGQEVILRCVPISNHLYFYWYRQILGQKVEFLVSFYNNEISEKSEIFDDQFSVERPDGSNFTLKIRSTKLEDSAMYFCASSGDRDPTDTQYFGPGTRLTVL.

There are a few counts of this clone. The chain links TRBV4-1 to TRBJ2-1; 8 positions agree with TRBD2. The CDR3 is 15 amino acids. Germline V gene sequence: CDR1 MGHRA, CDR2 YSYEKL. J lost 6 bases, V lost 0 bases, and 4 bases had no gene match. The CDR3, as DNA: TGCGCCAGCAGCCAAGAACCGGGAGGGGGCAATGAGCAGTTCTTC. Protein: CASSQEPGGGNEQFF.

In DNA, the CDR3 is TGTGCCAGCAGTTTGGCACTAGCGAGGGGAGAGACCCAGTACTTC. Amino acids: CASSLALARGETQYF. V gene TRBV28 combines with J gene TRBJ2-5; 7 bases are a match to TRBD2. Germline lookup yields CDR1 MDHEN and CDR2 SYDVKM. Losses at the gene ends were 3 bases for V and 4 bases for J; bases not matched to a gene: 8. The length of the CDR3 is 15 residues.

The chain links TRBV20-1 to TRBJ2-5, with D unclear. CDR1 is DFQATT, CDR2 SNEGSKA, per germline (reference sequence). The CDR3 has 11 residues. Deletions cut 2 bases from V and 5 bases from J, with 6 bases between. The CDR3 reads CSARHGETQYF. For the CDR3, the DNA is TGCAGTGCTAGACACGGGGAGACCCAGTACTTC.

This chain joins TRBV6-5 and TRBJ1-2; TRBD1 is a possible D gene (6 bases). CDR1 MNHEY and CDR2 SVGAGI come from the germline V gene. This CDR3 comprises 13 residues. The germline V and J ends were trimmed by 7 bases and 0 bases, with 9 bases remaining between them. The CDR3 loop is CASKRGSNYGYTF. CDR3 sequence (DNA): TGTGCCAGCAAAAGGGGGTCTAACTATGGCTACACCTTC.

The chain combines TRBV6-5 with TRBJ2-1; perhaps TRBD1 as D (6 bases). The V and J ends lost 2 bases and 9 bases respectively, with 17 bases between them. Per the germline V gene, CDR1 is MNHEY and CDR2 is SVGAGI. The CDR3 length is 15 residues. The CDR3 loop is CASSYTRTVGFEQFF. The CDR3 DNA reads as TGTGCCAGCAGTTACACCCGGACAGTCGGGTTTGAGCAGTTCTTC.

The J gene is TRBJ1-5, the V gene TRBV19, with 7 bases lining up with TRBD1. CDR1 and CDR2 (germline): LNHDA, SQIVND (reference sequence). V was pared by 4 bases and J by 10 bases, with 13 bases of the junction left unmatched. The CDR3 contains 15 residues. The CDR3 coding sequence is TGTGCCAGTAGTAATGACAGGGTGGCGATAGGCCCCCAGCATTTT. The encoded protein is CASSNDRVAIGPQHF.

DNA for the CDR3: TGCGCCAGCAGCAGCGGACTAGCGGGAGGGGGTAGAGATACGCAGTATTTT. Amino acid sequence: CASSSGLAGGGRDTQYF. This chain connects TRBV5-1 to TRBJ2-3, with TRBD2 matching 15 bases. This CDR3 region has 17 residues. Germline assignment: CDR1 SGHRS and CDR2 YFSETQ. The trim removed 4 bases at V and 5 bases at J, leaving 8 bases unmatched. Looking up the rest from reference TRBV5-1 and TRBJ2-3 gives the full variable domain: KAGVTQTPRYLIKTRGQQVTLSCSPISGHRSVSWYQQTPGQGLQFLFEYFSETQRNKGNFPGRFSGRQFSNSRSEMNVSTLELGDSALYLCASSSGLAGGGRDTQYFGPGTRLTVL.

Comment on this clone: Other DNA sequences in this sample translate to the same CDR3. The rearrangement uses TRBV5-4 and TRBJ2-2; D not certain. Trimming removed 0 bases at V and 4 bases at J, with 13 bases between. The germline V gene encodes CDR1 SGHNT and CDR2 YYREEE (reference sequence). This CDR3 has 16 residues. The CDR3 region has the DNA TGTGCCAGCAGCTTGGACTCTCCTTCTATCACCGGGGAGCTGTTTTTT. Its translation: CASSLDSPSITGELFF.

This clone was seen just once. The CDR3 reads CSSTSRETQYF. In DNA form, the CDR3 reads TGCAGTTCGACTAGCAGGGAGACCCAGTACTTC. This chain joins TRBV20-1 and TRBJ2-5; 7 nucleotides align to TRBD2. CDR1 is DFQATT, CDR2 SNEGSKA, per germline (reference sequence). The CDR3 consists of 11 residues. V shed 8 bases and J 5 bases; nucleotides not matched to a gene: 5.

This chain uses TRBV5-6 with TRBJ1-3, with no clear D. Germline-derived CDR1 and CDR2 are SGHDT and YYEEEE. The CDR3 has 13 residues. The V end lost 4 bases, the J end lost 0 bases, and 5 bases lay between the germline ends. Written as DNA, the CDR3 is TGTGCCAGCAGCGTCTCCTCTGGAAACACCATATATTTT. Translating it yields CASSVSSGNTIYF.

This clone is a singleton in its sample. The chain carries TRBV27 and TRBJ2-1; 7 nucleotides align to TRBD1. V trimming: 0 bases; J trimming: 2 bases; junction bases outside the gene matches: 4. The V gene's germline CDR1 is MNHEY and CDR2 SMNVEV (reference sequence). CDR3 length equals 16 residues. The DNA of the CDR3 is TGTGCCAGCAGTTTATCGAGGCAGGGGGCCTACAATGAGCAGTTCTTC. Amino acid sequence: CASSLSRQGAYNEQFF.

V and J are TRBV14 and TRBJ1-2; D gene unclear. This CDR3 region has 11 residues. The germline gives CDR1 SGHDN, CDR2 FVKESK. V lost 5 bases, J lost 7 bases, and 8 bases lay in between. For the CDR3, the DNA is TGTGCCAGCAGCACCGGGGTTGGCTACACCTTC. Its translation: CASSTGVGYTF.

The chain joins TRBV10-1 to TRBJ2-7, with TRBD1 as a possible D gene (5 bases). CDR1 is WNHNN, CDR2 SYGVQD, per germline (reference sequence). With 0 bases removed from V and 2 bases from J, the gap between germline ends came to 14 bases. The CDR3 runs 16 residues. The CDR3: CASSESPGRVPYEQYF. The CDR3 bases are TGCGCCAGCAGTGAGTCGCCAGGCAGGGTCCCCTACGAGCAGTACTTC.

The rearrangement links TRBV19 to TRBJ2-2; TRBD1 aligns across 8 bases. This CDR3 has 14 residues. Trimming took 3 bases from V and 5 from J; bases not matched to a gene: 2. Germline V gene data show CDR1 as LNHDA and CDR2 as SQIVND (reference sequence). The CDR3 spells CASSMDRATGELFF. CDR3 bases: TGTGCCAGTAGTATGGACAGGGCTACCGGGGAGCTGTTTTTT.